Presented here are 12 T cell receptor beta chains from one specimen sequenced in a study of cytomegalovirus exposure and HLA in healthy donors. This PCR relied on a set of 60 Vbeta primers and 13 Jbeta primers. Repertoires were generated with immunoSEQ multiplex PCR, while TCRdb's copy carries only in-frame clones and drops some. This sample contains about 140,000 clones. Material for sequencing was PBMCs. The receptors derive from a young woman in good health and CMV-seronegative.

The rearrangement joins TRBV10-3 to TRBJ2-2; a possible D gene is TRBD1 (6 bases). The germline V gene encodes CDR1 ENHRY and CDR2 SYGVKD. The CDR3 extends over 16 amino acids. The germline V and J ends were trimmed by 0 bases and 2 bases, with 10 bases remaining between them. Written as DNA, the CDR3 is TGTGCCATCAGTGAGTCGTCAGGGGCCAACACCGGGGAGCTGTTTTTT. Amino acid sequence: CAISESSGANTGELFF.

CDR3 in DNA: TGTGCCAGTAGTCTGACAGGGCCCCAAGAGCCCCAGCATTTT. Protein: CASSLTGPQEPQHF. The rearrangement joins TRBV19 to TRBJ1-5; 7 bases agree with TRBD1. The V and J ends lost 5 bases and 8 bases, in that order; junction bases with no gene match: 9. CDR3 length: 14 residues. Germline V CDR1 and CDR2: LNHDA, SQIVND (reference sequence).

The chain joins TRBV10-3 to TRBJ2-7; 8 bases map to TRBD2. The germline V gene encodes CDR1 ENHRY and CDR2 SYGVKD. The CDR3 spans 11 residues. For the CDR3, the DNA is TGTGCCATCAGTGAGGGACTAGCCTTTATCGTC. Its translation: CAISEGLAFIV.

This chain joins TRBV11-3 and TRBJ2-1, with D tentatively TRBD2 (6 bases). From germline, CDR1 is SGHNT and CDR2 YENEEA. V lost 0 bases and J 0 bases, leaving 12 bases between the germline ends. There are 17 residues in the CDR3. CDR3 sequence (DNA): TGTGCCAGCAGCTTAGAGGATAGCGGAAGCTCCTACAATGAGCAGTTCTTC. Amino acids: CASSLEDSGSSYNEQFF. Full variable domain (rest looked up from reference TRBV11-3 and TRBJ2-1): EAGVVQSPRYKIIEKKQPVAFWCNPISGHNTLYWYLQNLGQGPELLIRYENEEAVDDSQLPKDRFSAERLKGVDSTLKIQPAELGDSAVYLCASSLEDSGSSYNEQFFGPGTRLTVL.

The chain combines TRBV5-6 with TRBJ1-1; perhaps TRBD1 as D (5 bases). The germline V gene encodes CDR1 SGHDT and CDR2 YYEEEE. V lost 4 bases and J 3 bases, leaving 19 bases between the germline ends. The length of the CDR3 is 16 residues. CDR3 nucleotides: TGTGCCAGCAGCCCGGACTTGGGACTCCGGGACACTGAAGCTTTCTTT. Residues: CASSPDLGLRDTEAFF.

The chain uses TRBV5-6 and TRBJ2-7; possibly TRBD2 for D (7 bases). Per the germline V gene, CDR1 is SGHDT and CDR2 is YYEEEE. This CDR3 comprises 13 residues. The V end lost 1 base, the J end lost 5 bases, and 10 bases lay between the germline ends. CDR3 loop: CASSLWGGHEQYV. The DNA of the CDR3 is TGTGCCAGCAGCTTGTGGGGGGGCCACGAGCAGTACGTC.

In nucleotides, the CDR3 is TGTGCCAGCAGCTTAGGACAGGGACGGGAAAAACTGTTTTTT. Protein product: CASSLGQGREKLFF. The chain employs TRBV7-9 and TRBJ1-4; 7 bases line up with TRBD1. CDR3 length: 14 amino acids. V shed 1 base, J shed 8 bases, and the junction held 4 bases outside the gene matches. CDR1 SEHNR and CDR2 FQNEAQ come from the germline V gene (reference sequence).

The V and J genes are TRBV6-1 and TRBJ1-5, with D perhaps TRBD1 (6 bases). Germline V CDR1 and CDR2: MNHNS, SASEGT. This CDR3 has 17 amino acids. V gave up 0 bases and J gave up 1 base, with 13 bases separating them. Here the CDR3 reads CASSEAGGGGSNQPQHF. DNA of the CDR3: TGTGCCAGCAGTGAAGCGGGAGGGGGGGGGAGCAATCAGCCCCAGCATTTT.

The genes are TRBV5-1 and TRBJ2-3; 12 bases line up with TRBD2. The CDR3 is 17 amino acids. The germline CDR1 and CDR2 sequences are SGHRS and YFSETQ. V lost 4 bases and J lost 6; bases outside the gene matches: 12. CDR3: CASSPGQLAGGRDTQYF. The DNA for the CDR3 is TGCGCCAGCAGCCCCGGACAACTAGCGGGAGGTAGGGATACGCAGTATTTT.

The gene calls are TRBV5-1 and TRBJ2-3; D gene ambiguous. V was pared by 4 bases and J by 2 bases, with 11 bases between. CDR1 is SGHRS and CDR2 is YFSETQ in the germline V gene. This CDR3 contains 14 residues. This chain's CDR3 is CASSLGLATDTQYF. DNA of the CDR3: TGCGCCAGCAGCCTTGGGCTGGCCACAGATACGCAGTATTTT. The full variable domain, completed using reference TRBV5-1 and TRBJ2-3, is KAGVTQTPRYLIKTRGQQVTLSCSPISGHRSVSWYQQTPGQGLQFLFEYFSETQRNKGNFPGRFSGRQFSNSRSEMNVSTLELGDSALYLCASSLGLATDTQYFGPGTRLTVL.

The CDR3 DNA reads as TGTGCCAGCAGCGAGAGCGGGAGGGATCAAGAGACCCAGTACTTC. Translation: CASSESGRDQETQYF. This chain joins TRBV9 and TRBJ2-5; 10 bases agree with TRBD2. This CDR3 is 15 amino acids long. CDR1 and CDR2 from the germline V gene are SGDLS and YYNGEE. V lost 3 bases and J lost 2; bases outside the gene matches: 4.

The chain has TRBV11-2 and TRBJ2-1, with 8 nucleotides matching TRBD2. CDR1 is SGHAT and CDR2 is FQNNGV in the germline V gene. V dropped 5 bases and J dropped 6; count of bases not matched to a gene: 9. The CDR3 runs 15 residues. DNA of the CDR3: TGTGCCAGCAGCCAGAGCGGGAGCCCGGGCAATGAGCAGTTCTTC. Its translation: CASSQSGSPGNEQFF.